This T cell receptor beta chain was sequenced in a study of blood T cells in healthy people across ages. Primed by a sample-barcoded 5' primer and a J-beta primer mix, a second PCR proceeded for about 6 to 11 cycles. TCRdb processed the 5' RACE reads anew with MiXCR; each CDR3 protein has one entry. The sample holds around 1,000,000 distinct CDR3 sequences; around 27% are singletons and the top ten take 0.65% to 0.75%. This clonotype was recorded a few times. From germline, CDR1 is LGHNA and CDR2 YSLEER. This CDR3 has 15 residues. Trimming cost V 4 bases and J 4 bases, with 15 bases left between them. The same sample was also used in a study of T cells of mothers and their children.

This sequence was found in a girl aged 2-15 years in good health. The genes are TRBV4-3 and TRBJ2-3, with D perhaps assigned TRBD1 or TRBD2 (5 bases each). The specimen was blood. CDR3 nucleotide sequence: TGCGCCAGCAGCCCCAGGGTCGGGGACGCAGATACGCAGTATTTT. This encodes CASSPRVGDADTQYF.